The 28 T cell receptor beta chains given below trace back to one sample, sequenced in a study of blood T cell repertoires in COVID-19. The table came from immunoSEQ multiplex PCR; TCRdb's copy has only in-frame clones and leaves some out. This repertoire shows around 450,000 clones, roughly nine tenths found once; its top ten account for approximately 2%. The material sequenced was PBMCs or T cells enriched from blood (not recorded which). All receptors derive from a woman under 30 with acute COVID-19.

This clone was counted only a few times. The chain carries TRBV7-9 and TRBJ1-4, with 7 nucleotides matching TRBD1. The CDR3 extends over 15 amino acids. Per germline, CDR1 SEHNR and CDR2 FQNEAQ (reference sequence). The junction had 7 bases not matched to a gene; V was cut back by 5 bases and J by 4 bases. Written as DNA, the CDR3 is TGTGCCAGCAGCCGGCAGACAGGGTTTAATGAAAAACTGTTTTTT. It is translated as CASSRQTGFNEKLFF. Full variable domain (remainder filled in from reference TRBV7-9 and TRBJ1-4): DTGVSQNPRHKITKRGQNVTFRCDPISEHNRLYWYRQTLGQGPEFLTYFQNEAQLEKSRLLSDRFSAERPKGSFSTLEIQRTEQGDSAMYLCASSRQTGFNEKLFFGSGTQLSVL.

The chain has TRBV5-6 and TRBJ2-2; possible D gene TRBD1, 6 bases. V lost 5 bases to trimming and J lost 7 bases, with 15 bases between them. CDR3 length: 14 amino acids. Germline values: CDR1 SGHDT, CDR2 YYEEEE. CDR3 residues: CASRNTGLGGELFF. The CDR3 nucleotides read TGTGCCAGCAGGAATACAGGGTTGGGCGGGGAGCTGTTTTTT.

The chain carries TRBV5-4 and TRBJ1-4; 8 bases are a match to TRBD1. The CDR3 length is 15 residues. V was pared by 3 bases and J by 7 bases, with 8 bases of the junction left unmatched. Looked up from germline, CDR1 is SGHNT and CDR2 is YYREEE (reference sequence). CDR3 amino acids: CASSYQGASGEKLFF. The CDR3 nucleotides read TGTGCCAGCAGCTATCAGGGGGCGTCTGGTGAAAAACTGTTTTTT.

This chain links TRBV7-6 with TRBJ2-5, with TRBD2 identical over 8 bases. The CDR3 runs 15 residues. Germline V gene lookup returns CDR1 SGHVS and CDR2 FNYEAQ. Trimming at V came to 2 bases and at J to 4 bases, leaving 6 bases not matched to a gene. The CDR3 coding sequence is TGTGCCAGCAGCTTATGGACGGGGGGGACAGAGACCCAGTACTTC. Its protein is CASSLWTGGTETQYF.

Written as DNA, the CDR3 is TGCGCCAGCAGTCTAGGACAGGGGTTCTACGAGCAGTACTTC. Translation gives CASSLGQGFYEQYF. V usage is TRBV5-1 and J usage is TRBJ2-7, with TRBD1 matching over 9 bases. Trimming at V came to 5 bases and at J to 3 bases, leaving 6 bases not matched to a gene. Germline CDR1 and CDR2: SGHRS and YFSETQ. This CDR3 has 14 residues.

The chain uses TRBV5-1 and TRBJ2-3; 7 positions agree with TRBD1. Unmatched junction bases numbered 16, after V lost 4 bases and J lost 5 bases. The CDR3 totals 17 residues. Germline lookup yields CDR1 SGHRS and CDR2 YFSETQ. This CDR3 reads CASSLRTTGDNQDTQYF. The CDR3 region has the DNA TGCGCCAGCAGCCTAAGAACCACAGGGGACAATCAAGATACGCAGTATTTT.

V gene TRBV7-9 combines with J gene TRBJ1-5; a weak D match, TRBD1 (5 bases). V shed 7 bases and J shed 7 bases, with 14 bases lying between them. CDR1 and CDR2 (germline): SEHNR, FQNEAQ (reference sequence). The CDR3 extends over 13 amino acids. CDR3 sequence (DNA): TGTGCCAGCACCCTCGAGGCAGGGCAGCCCCAGCATTTT. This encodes CASTLEAGQPQHF.

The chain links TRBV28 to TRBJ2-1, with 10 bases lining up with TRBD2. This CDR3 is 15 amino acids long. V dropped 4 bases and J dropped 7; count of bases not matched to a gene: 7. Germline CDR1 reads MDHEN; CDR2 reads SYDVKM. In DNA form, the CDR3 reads TGTGCCAGCAGTTCACCGGGACTAGCGACGAATGAGCAGTTCTTC. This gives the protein CASSSPGLATNEQFF. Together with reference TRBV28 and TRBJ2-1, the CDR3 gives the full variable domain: DVKVTQSSRYLVKRTGEKVFLECVQDMDHENMFWYRQDPGLGLRLIYFSYDVKMKEKGDIPEGYSVSREKKERFSLILESASTNQTSMYLCASSSPGLATNEQFFGPGTRLTVL.

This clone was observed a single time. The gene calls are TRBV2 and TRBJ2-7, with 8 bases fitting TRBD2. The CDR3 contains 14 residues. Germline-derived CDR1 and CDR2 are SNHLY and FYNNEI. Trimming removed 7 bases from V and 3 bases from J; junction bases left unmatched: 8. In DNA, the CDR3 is TGTGCCAGCATCAACGGGAGGGAAGGCTACGAGCAGTACTTC. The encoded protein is CASINGREGYEQYF.

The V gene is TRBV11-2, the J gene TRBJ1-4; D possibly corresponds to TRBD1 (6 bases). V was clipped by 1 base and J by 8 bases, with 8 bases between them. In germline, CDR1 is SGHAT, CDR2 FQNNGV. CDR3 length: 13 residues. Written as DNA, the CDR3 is TGTGCCAGCAGCTTAGGACAGGCGGAAAAACTGTTTTTT. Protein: CASSLGQAEKLFF. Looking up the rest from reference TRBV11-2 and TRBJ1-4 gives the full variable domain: EAGVAQSPRYKIIEKRQSVAFWCNPISGHATLYWYQQILGQGPKLLIQFQNNGVVDDSQLPKDRFSAERLKGVDSTLKIQPAKLEDSAVYLCASSLGQAEKLFFGSGTQLSVL.

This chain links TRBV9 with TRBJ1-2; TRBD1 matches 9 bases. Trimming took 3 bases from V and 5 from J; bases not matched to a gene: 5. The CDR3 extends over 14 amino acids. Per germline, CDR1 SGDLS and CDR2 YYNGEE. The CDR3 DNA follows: TGTGCCAGCAGCGCCGGGACAGGGAGATATGGCTACACCTTC. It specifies CASSAGTGRYGYTF.

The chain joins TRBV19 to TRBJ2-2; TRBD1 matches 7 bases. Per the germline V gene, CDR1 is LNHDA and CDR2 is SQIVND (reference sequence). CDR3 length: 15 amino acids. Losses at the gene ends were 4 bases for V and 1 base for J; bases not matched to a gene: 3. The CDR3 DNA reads TGTGCCAGTAGTACGGGACAGATGAACACCGGGGAGCTGTTTTTT. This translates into CASSTGQMNTGELFF.

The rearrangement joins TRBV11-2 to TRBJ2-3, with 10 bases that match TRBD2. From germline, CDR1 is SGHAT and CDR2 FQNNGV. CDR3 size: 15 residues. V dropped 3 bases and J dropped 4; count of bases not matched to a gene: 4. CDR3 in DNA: TGTGCCAGCAGCTTCCTAGCGGGAGACGCAGATACGCAGTATTTT. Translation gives CASSFLAGDADTQYF.

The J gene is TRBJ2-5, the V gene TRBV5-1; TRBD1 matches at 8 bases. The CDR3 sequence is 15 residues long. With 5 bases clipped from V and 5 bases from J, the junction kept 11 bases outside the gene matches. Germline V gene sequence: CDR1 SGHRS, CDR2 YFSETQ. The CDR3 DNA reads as TGCGCCAGCAGTCCGGACAGGGCGAGGTTGGAGACCCAGTACTTC. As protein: CASSPDRARLETQYF.

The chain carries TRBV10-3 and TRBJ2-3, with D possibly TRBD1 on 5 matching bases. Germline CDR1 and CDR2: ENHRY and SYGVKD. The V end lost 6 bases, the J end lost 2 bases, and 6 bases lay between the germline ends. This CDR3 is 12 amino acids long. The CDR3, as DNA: TGTGCCATCAGGGACAACACAGATACGCAGTATTTT. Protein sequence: CAIRDNTDTQYF.

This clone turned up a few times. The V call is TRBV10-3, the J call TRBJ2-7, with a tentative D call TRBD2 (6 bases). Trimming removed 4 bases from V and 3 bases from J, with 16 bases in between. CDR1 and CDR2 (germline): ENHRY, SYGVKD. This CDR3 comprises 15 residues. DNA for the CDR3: TGTGCCATCAGTGCCGGGACTCCACCCGTCTACGAGCAGTACTTC. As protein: CAISAGTPPVYEQYF.

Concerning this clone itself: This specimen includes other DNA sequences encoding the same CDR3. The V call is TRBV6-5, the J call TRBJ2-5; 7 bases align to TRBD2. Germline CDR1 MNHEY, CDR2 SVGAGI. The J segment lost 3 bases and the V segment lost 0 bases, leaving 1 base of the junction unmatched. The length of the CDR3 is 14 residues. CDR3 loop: CASSYSAGEETQYF. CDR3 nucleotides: TGTGCCAGCAGTTACTCGGCGGGAGAAGAGACCCAGTACTTC.

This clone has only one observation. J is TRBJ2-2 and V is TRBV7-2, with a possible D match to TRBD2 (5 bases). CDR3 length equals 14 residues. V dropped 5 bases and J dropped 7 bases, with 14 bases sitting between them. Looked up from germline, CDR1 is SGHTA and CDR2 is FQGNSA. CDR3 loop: CASSPYSGGGELFF. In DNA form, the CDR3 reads TGTGCCAGCAGCCCATACAGCGGCGGCGGGGAGCTGTTTTTT.

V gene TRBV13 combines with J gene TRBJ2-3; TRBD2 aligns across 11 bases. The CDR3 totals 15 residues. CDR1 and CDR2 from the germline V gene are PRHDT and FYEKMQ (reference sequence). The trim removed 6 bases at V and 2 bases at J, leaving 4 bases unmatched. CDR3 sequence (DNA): TGTGCCAGCAGACTAGCGGGGGCTGACACAGATACGCAGTATTTT. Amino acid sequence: CASRLAGADTDTQYF.

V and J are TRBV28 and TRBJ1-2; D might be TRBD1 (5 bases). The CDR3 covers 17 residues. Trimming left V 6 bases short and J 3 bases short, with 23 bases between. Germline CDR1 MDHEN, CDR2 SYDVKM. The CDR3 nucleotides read TGTGCCAGCAGCTCCGACAGCCCGGTTGAGGAAGACTATGGCTACACCTTC. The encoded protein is CASSSDSPVEEDYGYTF.

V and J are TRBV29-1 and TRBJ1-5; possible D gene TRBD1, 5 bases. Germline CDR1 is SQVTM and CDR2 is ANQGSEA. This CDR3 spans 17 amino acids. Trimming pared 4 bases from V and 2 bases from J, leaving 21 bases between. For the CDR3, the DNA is TGCAGCGTTGGAAGGCGGGGTGAACGGGGGGGCAATCAGCCCCAGCATTTT. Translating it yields CSVGRRGERGGNQPQHF.

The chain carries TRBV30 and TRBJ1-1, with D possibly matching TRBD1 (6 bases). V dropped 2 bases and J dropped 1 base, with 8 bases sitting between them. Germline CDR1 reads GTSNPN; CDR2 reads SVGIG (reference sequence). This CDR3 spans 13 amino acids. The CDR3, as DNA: TGTGCCTGGAGTAAAGGGGGGAACACTGAAGCTTTCTTT. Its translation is CAWSKGGNTEAFF.

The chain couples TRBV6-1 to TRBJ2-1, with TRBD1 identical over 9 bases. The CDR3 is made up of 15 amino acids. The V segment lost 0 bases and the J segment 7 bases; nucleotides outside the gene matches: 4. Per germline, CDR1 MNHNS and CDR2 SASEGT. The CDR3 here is CASSEAGQGRNEQFF. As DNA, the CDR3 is TGTGCCAGCAGTGAAGCAGGACAGGGGAGGAATGAGCAGTTCTTC.

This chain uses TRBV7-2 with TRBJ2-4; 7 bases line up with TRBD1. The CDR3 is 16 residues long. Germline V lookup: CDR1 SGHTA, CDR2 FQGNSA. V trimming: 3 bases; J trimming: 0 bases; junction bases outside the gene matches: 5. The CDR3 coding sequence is TGTGCCAGCAGCTTCCAACAGGGGTTAGCCAAAAACATTCAGTACTTC. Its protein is CASSFQQGLAKNIQYF.

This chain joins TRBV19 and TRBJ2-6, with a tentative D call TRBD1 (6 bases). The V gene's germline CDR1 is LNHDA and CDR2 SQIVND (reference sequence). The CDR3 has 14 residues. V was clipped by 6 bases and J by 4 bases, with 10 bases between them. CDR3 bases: TGTGCCAGTAGGACAGGTCCCGGGGCCAACGTCCTGACTTTC. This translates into CASRTGPGANVLTF.

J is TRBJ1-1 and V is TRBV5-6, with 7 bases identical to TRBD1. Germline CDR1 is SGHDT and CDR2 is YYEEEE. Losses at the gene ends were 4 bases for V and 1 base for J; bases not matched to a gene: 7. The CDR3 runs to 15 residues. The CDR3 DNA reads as TGTGCCAGCAGCACGCCGGGACAGAGGAACACTGAAGCTTTCTTT. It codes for CASSTPGQRNTEAFF.

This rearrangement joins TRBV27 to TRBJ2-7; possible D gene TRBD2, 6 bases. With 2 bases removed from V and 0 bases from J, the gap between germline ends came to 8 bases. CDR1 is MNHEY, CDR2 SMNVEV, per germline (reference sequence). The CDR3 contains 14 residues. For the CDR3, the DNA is TGTGCCAGCAGTTTAACGGGGGTCTCCTACGAGCAGTACTTC. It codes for CASSLTGVSYEQYF.

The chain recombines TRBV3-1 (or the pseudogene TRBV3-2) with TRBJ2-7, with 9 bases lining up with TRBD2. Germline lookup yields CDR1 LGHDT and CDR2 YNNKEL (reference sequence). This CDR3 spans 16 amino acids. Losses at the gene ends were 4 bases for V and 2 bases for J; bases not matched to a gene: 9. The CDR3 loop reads CASSLTRLAAAYEQYF. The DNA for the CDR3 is TGTGCCAGCAGCCTGACCCGACTAGCGGCCGCCTACGAGCAGTACTTC.